This T cell receptor (beta chain) emerged from a study of regulatory T cells in long-lasting Graves disease. Study summary: Duration of antithyroid drug therapy among newly diagnosed Graves' patients was under 3 months.

As to time point: newly diagnosed GD, antithyroid drugs for less than 3 months. Extracted RNA from PBMCs served as the source of the TCR library. By American Thyroid Association guidelines, Graves' disease was diagnosed in the cohort. An endocrinology department in Xi'an, China, supplied the patients. Building of the TCR beta libraries involved iRepertoire HTBI primers and Arm-PCR of CDR3 regions. TCRdb analysed the multiplex PCR reads with MiXCR anew, one entry per CDR3 protein. The sample includes 560,000 or so distinct CDR3 sequences, around 16% of them seen just once. These data also formed part of another study, on T cells in Graves' hyperthyroidism and ophthalmopathy. As that study records: Ophthalmopathy, as predicted by the model, came a median roughly 6.5 months after the prediction.

The input for sequencing was peripheral blood mononuclear cells (PBMCs), taken at new diagnosis, from a patient treated with antithyroid drugs. This receptor was taken from a man aged 18 to 29 with Graves disease.

The CDR3, as DNA: TGTGCCACCAGCAGAGAACGGCAGGGGGTCTTGAGGAATCAGCCCCAGCATTTT. Translating it yields CATSRERQGVLRNQPQHF. The rearrangement joins TRBV15 to TRBJ1-5; 7 bases fit TRBD1. This CDR3 spans 18 amino acids. The germline V gene encodes CDR1 LNHNV and CDR2 YYDKDF (reference sequence). V shed 0 bases, J shed 4 bases, and the junction held 12 bases outside the gene matches.